Here is one TCR beta chain with its context. What it binds is unknown. These data originate in a study of shared clonotypes between healthy human individuals. The wider study: CD4 naive and memory got three plates each, CD8 naive two, CD8 memory one.

General observations from the study: Clonotype sharing levels among donors were expected to vary with sequencing depth. The four-donor shared clonotypes exceeded non-shared clonotypes in generation probability, with non-shared ones scoring lower.

Selected positively for CCR7 and CD45RO-negative, naive CD8 cells excluded terminally differentiated effector memory CD45RA+ cells. Using immunoSEQ multiplex PCR, the repertoire was profiled, and TCRdb retains in-frame clones only, with some absent. Counted here are around 1.9 million clones, just over 90% occurring once; the ten biggest clones make up roughly 1.7%. In germline, CDR1 is SGHAT, CDR2 FQNNGV. The CDR3 contains 12 residues. Trimming removed 10 bases at V and 2 bases at J, with 10 bases between. V usage is TRBV11-2 and J usage is TRBJ2-3; tentative D call: TRBD2 (6 bases). Sequencing used naive CD8+ T cells from PBMCs. The clonotype was recovered from a young man in good health. Some clones in this sample may be carry-over from other donors' samples. As DNA, the CDR3 is TGTGCCACCCGACTAGACACAGATACGCAGTATTTT. Amino acid sequence: CATRLDTDTQYF. Complete variable domain (other parts from reference TRBV11-2 and TRBJ2-3): EAGVAQSPRYKIIEKRQSVAFWCNPISGHATLYWYQQILGQGPKLLIQFQNNGVVDDSQLPKDRFSAERLKGVDSTLKIQPAKLEDSAVYLCATRLDTDTQYFGPGTRLTVL.